A selection of T cell receptor beta chains follows, all from one sample in a study of Graves' ophthalmopathy and Graves' hyperthyroidism. Each CDR3 protein gets one entry after TCRdb re-called the multiplex PCR reads with MiXCR. This table holds about 500,000 distinct CDR3 sequences, 14% found once. Sequencing used blood. These receptor sequences come from a woman aged 25 to 39 with Graves' ophthalmopathy. CDR3s include the opening cysteine and the closing phenylalanine or tryptophan. A D gene is named only where the DNA matches it firmly. The size field is filled for only some rows; it gives once, few, many or a size class.

TRBV5-1	TRBJ2-2	many	TRBD2	CASSLVTSGATGELFF	TGCGCCAGCAGCTTGGTTACTAGCGGGGCGACCGGGGAGCTGTTTTTT
TRBV7-2	TRBJ2-7	many	NA	CASSLEPAYEQYF	TGTGCCAGCAGCTTAGAGCCGGCCTACGAGCAGTACTTC
TRBV12-3/TRBV12-4	TRBJ2-7	many	NA	CASSFAQGPYEQYF	TGTGCCAGCAGTTTTGCCCAAGGGCCCTACGAGCAGTACTTC
TRBV2	TRBJ1-2	once	NA	CASSGDGYGYGYTF	TGTGCCAGCAGCGGGGACGGCTACGGCTATGGCTACACCTTC
TRBV12-3/TRBV12-4	TRBJ2-7	many	TRBD1	CASSPNQGAEQYF	TGTGCCAGCAGTCCGAACCAGGGGGCCGAGCAGTACTTC
TRBV7-2	TRBJ2-5	many	TRBD2	CASALTSGQETQYF	TGTGCCAGCGCCCTGACTAGCGGCCAAGAGACCCAGTACTTC
TRBV30	TRBJ2-2	many	TRBD2	CAWSVKTSGVLGTGELFF	TGTGCCTGGAGTGTAAAGACTAGCGGGGTCCTCGGTACCGGGGAGCTGTTTTTT
TRBV7-8	TRBJ1-1	many	NA	CASSIWGTMNTEAFF	TGTGCCAGCAGCATATGGGGGACAATGAACACTGAAGCTTTCTTT
TRBV2	TRBJ1-2	many	NA	CASSGGAPGYTF	TGTGCCAGCAGTGGGGGGGCACCTGGCTACACCTTC
TRBV5-1	TRBJ2-6	few	NA	CASSSRGPASGANVLTF	TGCGCCAGCAGCTCGCGGGGACCGGCCTCTGGGGCCAACGTCCTGACTTTC
TRBV10-3	TRBJ2-7	few	NA	CAISDIAPSSYEQYF	TGTGCCATCAGTGATATAGCTCCGAGCTCCTACGAGCAGTACTTC
TRBV6-1	TRBJ1-2	many	TRBD1	CASSKTGGIVYTF	TGTGCCAGCAGTAAGACAGGGGGGATCGTCTACACCTTC
TRBV12-3/TRBV12-4	TRBJ1-2	many	NA	CASSFSQGYGYTF	TGTGCCAGCAGTTTTAGCCAGGGCTATGGCTACACCTTC
TRBV7-2	TRBJ1-2	NA	NA	CASSLANRITDYGYTF	TGTGCCAGCAGCTTAGCGAATCGGATTACTGACTATGGCTACACCTTC
TRBV12-3/TRBV12-4	TRBJ1-2	many	NA	CASSLVPVNCYTF	TGTGCCAGCAGTTTGGTTCCGGTTAATTGCTACACCTTC
TRBV13	TRBJ1-5	many	NA	CASSLGRGDQPQHF	TGTGCCAGCAGCTTGGGCAGGGGCGATCAGCCCCAGCATTTT
TRBV28	TRBJ1-2	once	NA	CASRQQGPGYTF	TGTGCCAGCAGACAACAGGGCCCTGGCTACACCTTC
TRBV4-2	TRBJ2-5	few	TRBD1	CASSQGQAQETQYF	TGTGCCAGCAGCCAGGGACAGGCCCAAGAGACCCAGTACTTC
TRBV5-1	TRBJ2-4	many	NA	CASSPTTKNIQYF	TGCGCCAGCAGCCCCACCACCAAAAACATTCAGTACTTC
TRBV4-2	TRBJ1-2	NA	NA	CASSHDQDGPLYYSGYTF	TGTGCCAGCAGCCACGATCAAGATGGGCCCCTATATTACAGCGGCTACACCTTC
TRBV6-1	TRBJ1-5	many	NA	CASYSDYHSNQPQHF	TGTGCCAGCTATTCGGACTATCATAGCAATCAGCCCCAGCATTTT
TRBV6-1	TRBJ1-2	few	TRBD1	CASSEVSRQGAIDGYTF	TGTGCCAGCAGTGAAGTATCAAGACAGGGGGCGATTGATGGCTACACCTTC
TRBV11-2	TRBJ2-5	many	NA	CASSFHISEQETQYF	TGTGCCAGCAGCTTTCATATTAGCGAGCAAGAGACCCAGTACTTC
TRBV28	TRBJ1-2	NA	NA	CASMVGTRGYTF	TGTGCCAGCATGGTAGGGACTCGGGGCTACACCTTC
TRBV12-3/TRBV12-4	TRBJ2-4	many	NA	CASSLWGGQNIKYF	TGTGCCAGCAGTTTGTGGGGCGGACAAAACATTAAGTACTTC
TRBV6-1	TRBJ2-2	many	NA	CASSEALQGLSGELFF	TGTGCCAGCAGTGAAGCATTACAGGGCCTTTCGGGGGAGCTGTTTTTT
TRBV5-6	TRBJ1-3	few	NA	CASSSGRDSGNTIYF	TGTGCCAGCAGCTCGGGCAGGGACTCTGGAAACACCATATATTTT
TRBV5-1	TRBJ1-1	few	TRBD1	CASSARQGLYTEAFF	TGCGCCAGCAGTGCCCGACAGGGACTCTACACTGAAGCTTTCTTT
TRBV4-1	TRBJ2-5	many	NA	CASSQPTGGETQYF	TGCGCCAGCAGCCAACCTACAGGAGGAGAGACCCAGTACTTC
TRBV5-1	TRBJ2-7	many	TRBD1	CASSTSTGRYEQYF	TGCGCCAGCAGCACCTCGACAGGGCGCTACGAGCAGTACTTC
TRBV27	TRBJ2-5	many	NA	CASSFGPEEKTQYF	TGTGCCAGCAGTTTCGGTCCTGAAGAAAAGACCCAGTACTTC
TRBV24-1	TRBJ1-3	few	NA	CATSGGPGPGNTIYF	TGTGCCACCAGTGGCGGCCCGGGGCCTGGAAACACCATATATTTT
TRBV7-9	TRBJ1-2	NA	TRBD1	CASSLQGDSNYGYTF	TGTGCCAGCAGCCTACAGGGGGACTCTAACTATGGCTACACCTTC
TRBV12-3/TRBV12-4	TRBJ2-7	many	NA	CASSLPRGRAGNEQYF	TGTGCCAGCAGTCTCCCCCGGGGCAGGGCTGGTAACGAGCAGTACTTC
TRBV7-2	TRBJ2-5	many	TRBD2	CASSQILGLAGETQYF	TGTGCCAGCAGCCAGATTCTCGGGCTAGCGGGGGAGACCCAGTACTTC
TRBV7-9	TRBJ1-5	many	NA	CASQGKASNQPQHF	TGTGCCAGCCAGGGGAAAGCGAGCAATCAGCCCCAGCATTTT
TRBV28	TRBJ1-1	many	NA	CASSFRIQGNTEAFF	TGTGCCAGCAGTTTCAGGATACAGGGGAACACTGAAGCTTTCTTT
TRBV28	TRBJ2-5	many	TRBD2	CASTWGGRAARETQYF	TGTGCCAGCACCTGGGGGGGGAGGGCCGCCAGAGAGACCCAGTACTTC
TRBV27	TRBJ1-1	NA	NA	CASLGVSSEAFF	TGTGCCAGCCTGGGAGTATCAAGTGAAGCTTTCTTT
TRBV6-1	TRBJ1-2	NA	NA	CASSAGTDDGYTF	TGTGCCAGCAGTGCTGGGACGGACGATGGCTACACCTTC
TRBV20-1	TRBJ1-6	many	TRBD1	CSAGQDPFNSPLHF	TGCAGTGCTGGACAGGATCCTTTTAATTCACCCCTCCACTTT
TRBV4-1	TRBJ2-5	few	TRBD2	CASSSTSDGETQYF	TGCGCCAGCAGCTCGACTAGCGACGGGGAGACCCAGTACTTC
TRBV6-5	TRBJ2-7	many	TRBD1	CASRGQRNYEQYF	TGTGCCAGCAGGGGACAGAGAAACTACGAGCAGTACTTC
TRBV6-5	TRBJ2-4	NA	TRBD2	CASSYSSGSPKNIQYF	TGTGCCAGCAGTTATTCGAGCGGGAGCCCCAAAAACATTCAGTACTTC
TRBV20-1	TRBJ2-2	few	TRBD2	CSAGSLVAGIFGELFF	TGCAGTGCTGGATCATTGGTAGCGGGGATCTTCGGGGAGCTGTTTTTT
TRBV10-1	TRBJ2-5	many	NA	CATPLSVGLEGQYF	TGCGCCACCCCTTTGTCCGTAGGGCTGGAGGGCCAGTACTTC
TRBV30	TRBJ2-5	few	NA	CAWSVYIQETQYF	TGTGCCTGGAGTGTATACATCCAAGAGACCCAGTACTTC
TRBV7-9	TRBJ2-7	many	NA	CASSLTGERFEQYF	TGTGCCAGCAGCTTAACGGGAGAGAGGTTCGAGCAGTACTTC
TRBV2	TRBJ2-5	many	NA	CASSGVTATETQYF	TGTGCCAGCAGCGGGGTGACGGCAACAGAGACCCAGTACTTC
TRBV15	TRBJ1-2	many	NA	CATSSIPGQTAQGYTF	TGTGCCACCAGCAGTATACCGGGACAAACGGCGCAAGGCTACACCTTC
TRBV20-1	TRBJ1-5	many	NA	CSASDSVNQPQHF	TGCAGTGCAAGTGACAGCGTCAATCAGCCCCAGCATTTT